The present TCR beta chain was sequenced within a study of blood T cells in healthy people across ages. Next came a second PCR, run for about 6 to 12 cycles, which used a sample-barcoded 5' primer along with a J-beta primer mix. TCRdb called the 5' RACE reads again in MiXCR, with one record for every CDR3 protein. The sample includes 600,000 to 1,000,000 distinct CDR3 sequences, roughly 50% seen only once; the top ten take approximately 20%. Overall study results and limits: Any changes in expanded clonotypes were possibly confounded, as donor CMV status remained unknown. A strong correlation between TCR beta diversity and naive T cell percentage was seen.

The germline V gene encodes CDR1 LGHNA and CDR2 YNFKEQ. The junction had 6 bases not matched to a gene; V was cut back by 0 bases and J by 4 bases. The CDR3 is 16 amino acids. Of note for this clonotype: What it binds is unknown.

Specimen: blood. The chain uses TRBV4-2 and TRBJ1-1; 9 bases fit TRBD1. The receptor was isolated from a man aged 25-40 years in good health. CDR3 sequence (DNA): TGTGCCAGCAGCCAAGAGGACAGGGGCGGAGGCACTGAAGCTTTCTTT. It specifies CASSQEDRGGGTEAFF.